The 5 T cell receptor beta chains listed next were all sequenced from one sample in a study of blood T cell repertoires in COVID-19. Measured with immunoSEQ multiplex PCR; TCRdb has only the in-frame clones, and not every one. The table shows 250,000 to 300,000 clones, with about 90% occurring only once. Sequencing input: PBMCs or T cells enriched from blood (not recorded which). The receptors come from a woman in her forties or fifties who had been exposed to COVID-19.

The CDR3 nucleotides are TGTGCCAGCAGCGTAGACGTAGCGGGGAATTCCTACAATGAGCAGTTCTTC. Amino acids: CASSVDVAGNSYNEQFF. The chain uses TRBV9 and TRBJ2-1; 8 nucleotides agree with TRBD2. V was clipped by 0 bases and J by 1 base; unmatched bases: 6. The CDR3 has 17 amino acids. Germline lookup yields CDR1 SGDLS and CDR2 YYNGEE.

Remarks on this clone: This sample includes further DNA sequences coding for the same CDR3. The V gene is TRBV5-1, the J gene TRBJ2-7; 13 bases fit TRBD2. Trimming removed 4 bases from V and 4 bases from J; junction bases left unmatched: 2. This CDR3 spans 14 amino acids. Germline CDR1 SGHRS, CDR2 YFSETQ. The DNA of the CDR3 is TGCGCCAGCAGCACGGGACTAGCGGGGTACGAGCAGTACTTC. Amino acids: CASSTGLAGYEQYF.

The V call is TRBV7-9, the J call TRBJ2-1; perhaps TRBD2 as D (7 bases). CDR1 and CDR2 (germline): SEHNR, FQNEAQ (reference sequence). Trimming stripped 5 bases from V and 4 bases from J, with 12 bases between. This CDR3 has 14 amino acids. Written as DNA, the CDR3 is TGTGCCAGCAGCGCTGGGGGGGCTTACAATGAGCAGTTCTTC. As protein: CASSAGGAYNEQFF.

This clone came up a few times. This chain uses TRBV7-2 with TRBJ1-3; D perhaps matches TRBD1 (5 bases). Trimming took off 4 bases at V and 1 base at J, with 14 bases between the two ends. Germline V gene data show CDR1 as SGHTA and CDR2 as FQGNSA. This CDR3 region has 16 residues. The CDR3 protein is CASSYRSGGSGNTIYF. Here the CDR3 DNA reads TGTGCCAGCAGCTACAGGTCGGGGGGATCTGGAAACACCATATATTTT.

The chain is built from TRBV30 and TRBJ2-2, with 9 bases aligning to TRBD1. The CDR3 length is 17 residues. In germline, CDR1 is GTSNPN, CDR2 SVGIG (reference sequence). V lost 5 bases and J lost 4; bases outside the gene matches: 14. CDR3 sequence (DNA): TGTGCCTGGGCCGTTCCCGGGACAGGGATCCCCACCGGGGAGCTGTTTTTT. It specifies CAWAVPGTGIPTGELFF.